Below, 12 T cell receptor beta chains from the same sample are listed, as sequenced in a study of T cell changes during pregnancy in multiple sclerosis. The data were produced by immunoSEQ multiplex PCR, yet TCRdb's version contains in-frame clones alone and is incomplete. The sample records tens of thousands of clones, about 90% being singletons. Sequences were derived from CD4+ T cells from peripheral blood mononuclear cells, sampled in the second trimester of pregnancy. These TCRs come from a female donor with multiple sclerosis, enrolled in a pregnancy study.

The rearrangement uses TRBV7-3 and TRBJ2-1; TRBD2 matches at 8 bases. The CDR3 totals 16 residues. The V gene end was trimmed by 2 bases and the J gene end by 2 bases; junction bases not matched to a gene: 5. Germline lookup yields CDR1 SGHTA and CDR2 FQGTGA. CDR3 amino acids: CASSLWSGGAYNEQFF. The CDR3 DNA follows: TGTGCCAGCAGCTTATGGTCCGGGGGGGCCTACAATGAGCAGTTCTTC.

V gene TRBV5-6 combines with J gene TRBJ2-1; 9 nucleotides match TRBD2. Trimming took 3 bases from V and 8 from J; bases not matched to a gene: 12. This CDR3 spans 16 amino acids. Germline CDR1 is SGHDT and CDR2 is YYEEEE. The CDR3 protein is CASSSVLAGRADEQFF. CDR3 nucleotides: TGTGCCAGCAGCTCAGTGCTAGCGGGAAGGGCCGATGAGCAGTTCTTC.

Here the CDR3 reads CASSLLTSSYNEQFF. CDR3 nucleotide sequence: TGTGCCAGCAGCTTGCTTACTAGCTCCTACAATGAGCAGTTCTTC. The chain employs TRBV5-6 and TRBJ2-1, with D tentatively TRBD2 (5 bases). This CDR3 has 15 residues. V lost 1 base, J lost 0 bases, and 8 bases lay in between. Germline CDR1 and CDR2: SGHDT and YYEEEE.

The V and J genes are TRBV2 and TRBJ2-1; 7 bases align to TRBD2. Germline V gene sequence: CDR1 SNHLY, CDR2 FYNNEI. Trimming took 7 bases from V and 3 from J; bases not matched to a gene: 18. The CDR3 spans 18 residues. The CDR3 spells CASKLREGGQLNYNEQFF. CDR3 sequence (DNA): TGTGCCAGCAAGCTAAGGGAGGGAGGGCAGTTAAACTACAATGAGCAGTTCTTC.

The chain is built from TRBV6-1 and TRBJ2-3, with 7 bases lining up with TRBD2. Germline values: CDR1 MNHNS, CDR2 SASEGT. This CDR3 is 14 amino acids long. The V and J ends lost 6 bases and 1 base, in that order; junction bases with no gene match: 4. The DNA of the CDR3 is TGTGCCAGCAGCCTAAGCGGGGGCACAGATACGCAGTATTTT. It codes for CASSLSGGTDTQYF.

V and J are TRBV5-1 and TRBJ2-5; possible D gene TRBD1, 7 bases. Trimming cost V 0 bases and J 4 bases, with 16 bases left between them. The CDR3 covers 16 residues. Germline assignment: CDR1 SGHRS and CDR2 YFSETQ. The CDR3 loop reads CASSLAGAGGGETQYF. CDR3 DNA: TGCGCCAGCAGCTTGGCCGGGGCAGGGGGAGGAGAGACCCAGTACTTC.

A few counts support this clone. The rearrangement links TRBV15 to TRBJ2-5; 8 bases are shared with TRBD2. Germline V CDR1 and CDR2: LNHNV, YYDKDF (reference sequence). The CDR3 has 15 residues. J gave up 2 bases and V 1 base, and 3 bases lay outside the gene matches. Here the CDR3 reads CATSRGTSRQETQYF. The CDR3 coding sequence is TGTGCCACCAGCAGAGGGACTAGCCGACAAGAGACCCAGTACTTC.

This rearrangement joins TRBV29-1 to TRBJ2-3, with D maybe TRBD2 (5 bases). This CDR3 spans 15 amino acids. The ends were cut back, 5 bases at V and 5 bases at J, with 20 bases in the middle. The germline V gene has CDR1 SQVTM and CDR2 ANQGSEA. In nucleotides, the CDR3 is TGCAGCGTTCAAGTGGCGGGCGGCTTGGGAGATACGCAGTATTTT. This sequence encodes CSVQVAGGLGDTQYF.

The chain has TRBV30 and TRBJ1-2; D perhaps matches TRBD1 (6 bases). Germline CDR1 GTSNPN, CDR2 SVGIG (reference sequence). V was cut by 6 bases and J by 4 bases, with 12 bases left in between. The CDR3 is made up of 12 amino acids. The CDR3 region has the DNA TGTGCCTGTCGGGACACCGTCTATGGCTACACCTTC. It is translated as CACRDTVYGYTF. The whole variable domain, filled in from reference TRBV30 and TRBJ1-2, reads SQTIHQWPATLVQPVGSPLSLECTVEGTSNPNLYWYRQAAGRGLQLLFYSVGIGQISSEVPQNLSASRPQDRQFILSSKKLLLSDSGFYLCACRDTVYGYTFGSGTRLTVV.

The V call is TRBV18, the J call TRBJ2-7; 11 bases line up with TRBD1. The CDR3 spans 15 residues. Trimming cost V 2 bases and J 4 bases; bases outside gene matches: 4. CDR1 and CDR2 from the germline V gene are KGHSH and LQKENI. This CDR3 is CASSPGTGGKYEQYF. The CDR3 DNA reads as TGTGCCAGCTCACCAGGGACAGGGGGGAAATACGAGCAGTACTTC. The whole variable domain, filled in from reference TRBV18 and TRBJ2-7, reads NAGVMQNPRHLVRRRGQEARLRCSPMKGHSHVYWYRQLPEEGLKFMVYLQKENIIDESGMPKERFSAEFPKEGPSILRIQQVVRGDSAAYFCASSPGTGGKYEQYFGPGTRLTVT.

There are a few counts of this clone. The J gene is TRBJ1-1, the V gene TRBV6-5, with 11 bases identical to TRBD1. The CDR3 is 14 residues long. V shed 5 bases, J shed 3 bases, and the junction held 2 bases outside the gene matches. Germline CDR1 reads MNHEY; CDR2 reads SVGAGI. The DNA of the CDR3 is TGTGCCAGCAGTAAGGACAGGGGGCACACTGAAGCTTTCTTT. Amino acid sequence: CASSKDRGHTEAFF.

DNA of the CDR3: TGTGCCAGCTCACTAGTCAGGGAACAGCCCCAGCATTTT. Its translation is CASSLVREQPQHF. V usage is TRBV18 and J usage is TRBJ1-5, with a possible D match to TRBD1 (5 bases). V was trimmed by 4 bases and J by 7 bases, leaving 11 bases between them. There are 13 residues in the CDR3. CDR1 is KGHSH, CDR2 LQKENI, per germline.